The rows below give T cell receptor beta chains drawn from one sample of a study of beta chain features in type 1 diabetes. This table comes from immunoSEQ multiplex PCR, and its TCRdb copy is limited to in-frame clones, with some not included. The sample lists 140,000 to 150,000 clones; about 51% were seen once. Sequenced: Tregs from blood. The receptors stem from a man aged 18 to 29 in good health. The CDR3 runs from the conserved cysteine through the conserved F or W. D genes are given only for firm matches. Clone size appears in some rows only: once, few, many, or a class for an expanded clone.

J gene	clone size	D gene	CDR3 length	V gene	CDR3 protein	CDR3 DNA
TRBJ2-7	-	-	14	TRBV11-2	CASSLARLAYEQYF	TGTGCCAGCAGCTTAGCAAGGCTAGCCTACGAGCAGTACTTC
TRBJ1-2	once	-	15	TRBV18	CASSSRQVSNYGYTF	TGTGCCAGCTCATCTCGACAGGTTTCTAACTATGGCTACACCTTC
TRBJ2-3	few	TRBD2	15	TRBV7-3	CASSRAGGLADTQYF	TGTGCCAGCAGCCGAGCGGGGGGGCTCGCAGATACGCAGTATTTT
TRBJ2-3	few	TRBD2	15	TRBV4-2	CASSQVLAAPDTQYF	TGTGCCAGCAGCCAAGTACTAGCGGCCCCAGATACGCAGTATTTT
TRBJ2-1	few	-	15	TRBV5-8	CASSLALARWNEQFF	TGTGCCAGCAGCTTGGCGTTGGCGAGGTGGAATGAGCAGTTCTTC
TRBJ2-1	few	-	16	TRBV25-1	CASSRRGGFRRNEQFF	TGTGCCAGCAGTCGGCGGGGAGGCTTCCGGCGCAATGAGCAGTTCTTC
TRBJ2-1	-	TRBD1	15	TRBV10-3	CAISLSGQLYNEQFF	TGTGCCATCAGTCTTTCGGGACAGCTTTACAATGAGCAGTTCTTC
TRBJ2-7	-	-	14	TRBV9	CASSVGGRSYEQYF	TGTGCCAGCAGCGTAGGGGGCCGGAGCTACGAGCAGTACTTC
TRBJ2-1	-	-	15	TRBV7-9	CASSSGTTTRDEQFF	TGTGCCAGCAGCTCCGGGACGACGACTAGGGATGAGCAGTTCTTC
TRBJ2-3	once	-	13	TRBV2	CASPLEFTDTQYF	TGTGCCAGCCCCCTAGAGTTCACAGATACGCAGTATTTT
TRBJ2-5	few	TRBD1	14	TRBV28	CASSYPGQQETQYF	TGTGCCAGCAGTTATCCGGGACAGCAAGAGACCCAGTACTTC
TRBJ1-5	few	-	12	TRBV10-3	CAISESGQPQHF	TGTGCCATCAGTGAGTCCGGTCAGCCCCAGCATTTT
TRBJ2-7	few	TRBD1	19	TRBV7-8	CASSSSYALLGTGNYEQYF	TGTGCCAGCAGCTCCTCCTACGCCCTTCTGGGGACAGGGAACTACGAGCAGTACTTC
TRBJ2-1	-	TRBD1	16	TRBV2	CASSEARRAGGNEQFF	TGTGCCAGCAGTGAAGCGCGGCGGGCAGGGGGCAATGAGCAGTTCTTC
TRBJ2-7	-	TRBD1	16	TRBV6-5	CASSYKPGTGTYEQYF	TGTGCCAGCAGTTACAAACCCGGGACAGGGACCTACGAGCAGTACTTC
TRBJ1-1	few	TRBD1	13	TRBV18	CASSWDRNTEAFF	TGTGCCAGCTCATGGGACAGGAACACTGAAGCTTTCTTT
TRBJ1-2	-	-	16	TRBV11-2	CASSLEVAGAPEGYTF	TGTGCCAGCAGCTTAGAAGTCGCAGGGGCCCCTGAAGGCTACACCTTC
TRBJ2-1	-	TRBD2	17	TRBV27	CASSLQTSGTLGNEQFF	TGTGCCAGCAGTCTGCAGACTAGCGGGACCCTCGGCAATGAGCAGTTCTTC
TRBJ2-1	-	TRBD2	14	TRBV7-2	CASSWGLAANEQFF	TGTGCCAGCAGCTGGGGACTAGCGGCCAATGAGCAGTTCTTC
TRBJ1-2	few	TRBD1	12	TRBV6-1	CASSIRDRGFTF	TGTGCCAGCAGTATTAGGGACAGGGGATTTACCTTC
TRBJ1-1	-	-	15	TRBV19	CASSSPSPAGTEAFF	TGTGCCAGTAGTTCGCCCAGTCCGGCGGGCACTGAAGCTTTCTTT
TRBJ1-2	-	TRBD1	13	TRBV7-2	CASSPDRGQGYTF	TGTGCCAGCAGCCCGGACAGGGGGCAAGGCTACACCTTC
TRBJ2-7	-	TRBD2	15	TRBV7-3	CASSRTSGSSYEQYF	TGTGCCAGCAGCCGGACTAGCGGGAGCTCCTACGAGCAGTACTTC
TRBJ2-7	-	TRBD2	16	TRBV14	CASSALGSGPTYEQYF	TGTGCCAGCAGCGCTTTAGGTAGCGGGCCAACTTACGAGCAGTACTTC
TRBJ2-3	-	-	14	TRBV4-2	CASSPSSRGDTQYF	TGTGCCAGCAGCCCTTCATCCCGGGGAGATACGCAGTATTTT
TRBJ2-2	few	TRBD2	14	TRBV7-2	CASGGRGATGELFF	TGTGCCAGCGGCGGGAGGGGGGCCACCGGGGAGCTGTTTTTT
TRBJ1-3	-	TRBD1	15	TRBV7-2	CASSLVVQGGNTIYF	TGTGCCAGCAGCTTAGTTGTACAGGGGGGAAACACCATATATTTT
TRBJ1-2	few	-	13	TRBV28	CASSFRVHSGYTF	TGTGCCAGCAGTTTCCGGGTGCACTCTGGCTACACCTTC
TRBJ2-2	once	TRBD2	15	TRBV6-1	CASRRGLAGVGELFF	TGTGCCAGCAGAAGGGGACTAGCGGGAGTCGGGGAGCTGTTTTTT
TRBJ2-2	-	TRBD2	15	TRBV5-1	CASSLASGVTGELFF	TGCGCCAGCAGCTTGGCTAGCGGGGTCACCGGGGAGCTGTTTTTT
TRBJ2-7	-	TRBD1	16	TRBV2	CASRGTGASGSYEQYF	TGTGCCAGCAGGGGAACAGGGGCGTCGGGTTCCTACGAGCAGTACTTC
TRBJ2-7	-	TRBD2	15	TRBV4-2	CASSQDIAGVGEQYF	TGTGCCAGCAGCCAAGATATAGCGGGAGTAGGTGAGCAGTACTTC
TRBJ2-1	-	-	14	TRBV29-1	CSVEPTDSGNEQFF	TGCAGCGTTGAACCTACCGACAGTGGCAATGAGCAGTTCTTC
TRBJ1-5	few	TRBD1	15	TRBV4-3	CASSQGQGYNQPQHF	TGCGCCAGCAGCCAAGGACAGGGCTACAATCAGCCCCAGCATTTT
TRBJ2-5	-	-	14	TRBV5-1	CASSPSEDQETQYF	TGCGCCAGCAGCCCTAGTGAGGACCAAGAGACCCAGTACTTC
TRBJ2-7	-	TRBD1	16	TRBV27	CASSLAGTGSSYEQYF	TGTGCCAGCAGTTTGGCCGGGACAGGGAGCTCCTACGAGCAGTACTTC
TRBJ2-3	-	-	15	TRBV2	CASSLRGAGTDTQYF	TGTGCCAGCAGCCTCCGGGGGGCCGGCACAGATACGCAGTATTTT
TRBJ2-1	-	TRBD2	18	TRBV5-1	CASSLGLAGVGRGNEQFF	TGCGCCAGCAGCTTGGGACTAGCGGGAGTAGGTCGGGGCAATGAGCAGTTCTTC
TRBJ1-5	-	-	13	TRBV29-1	CSVKGELNQPQHF	TGCAGCGTTAAGGGGGAGCTCAATCAGCCCCAGCATTTT
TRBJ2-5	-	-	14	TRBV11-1	CASSLRLGWETQYF	TGTGCCAGCAGCTTAAGACTAGGATGGGAGACCCAGTACTTC
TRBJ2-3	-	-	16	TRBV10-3	CAISGKSFFSTDTQYF	TGTGCCATCAGCGGGAAGTCTTTCTTTAGCACAGATACGCAGTATTTT
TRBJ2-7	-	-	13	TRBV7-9	CASSLAGPYEQYF	TGTGCCAGCAGCTTAGCGGGCCCCTACGAGCAGTACTTC
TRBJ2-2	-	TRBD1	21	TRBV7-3	CASSLDGRLGRGRVITGELFF	TGTGCCAGCAGCTTAGATGGCCGCTTGGGCAGGGGGCGCGTAATCACCGGGGAGCTGTTTTTT
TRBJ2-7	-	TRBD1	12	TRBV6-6	CASSRGTGEQYF	TGTGCCAGCAGTCGTGGGACAGGGGAGCAGTACTTC
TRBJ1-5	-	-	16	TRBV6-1	CASSELHSGYSQPQHF	TGTGCCAGCAGTGAACTTCATTCAGGGTATAGTCAGCCCCAGCATTTT
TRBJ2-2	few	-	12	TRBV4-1	CASQSGAGELFF	TGCGCCAGCCAGTCGGGGGCCGGGGAGCTGTTTTTT
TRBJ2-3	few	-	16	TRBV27	CASSFSGAVLSDTQYF	TGTGCCAGCAGTTTCAGTGGGGCGGTGTTATCAGATACGCAGTATTTT
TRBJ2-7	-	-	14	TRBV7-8	CASRRTEANYEQYF	TGTGCCAGCAGACGGACAGAGGCGAACTACGAGCAGTACTTC
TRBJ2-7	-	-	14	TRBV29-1	CSVVQPFSPYEQYF	TGCAGCGTGGTACAGCCCTTCAGTCCCTACGAGCAGTACTTC
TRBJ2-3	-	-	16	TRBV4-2	CASSRTTSLSTDTQYF	TGTGCCAGCAGCCGGACCACTAGCTTGAGCACAGATACGCAGTATTTT
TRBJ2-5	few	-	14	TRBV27	CASSSLDRQETQYF	TGTGCCAGCAGTTCTCTGGACAGACAAGAGACCCAGTACTTC
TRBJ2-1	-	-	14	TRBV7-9	CASSLDTGYNEQFF	TGTGCCAGCAGCTTAGATACAGGTTACAATGAGCAGTTCTTC
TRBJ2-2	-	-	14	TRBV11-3	CASSLFGVTGELFF	TGTGCCAGCAGCCTTTTCGGGGTAACCGGGGAGCTGTTTTTT
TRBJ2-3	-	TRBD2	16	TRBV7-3	CASSFERGGGVDTQYF	TGTGCCAGCAGCTTCGAGCGGGGGGGCGGAGTAGATACGCAGTATTTT
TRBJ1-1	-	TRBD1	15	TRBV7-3	CASSQLPGQGLEAFF	TGTGCCAGCAGCCAACTACCTGGACAGGGGCTTGAAGCTTTCTTT
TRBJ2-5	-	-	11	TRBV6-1	CASSPLETQYF	TGTGCCAGCAGTCCTCTGGAGACCCAGTACTTC
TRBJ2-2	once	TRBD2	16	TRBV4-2	CASSQDSLAGAGELFF	TGTGCCAGCAGCCAAGACTCTCTAGCGGGGGCCGGGGAGCTGTTTTTT
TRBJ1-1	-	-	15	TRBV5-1	CASSLLAGAKPEAFF	TGCGCCAGCAGCTTGTTGGCGGGCGCCAAGCCTGAAGCTTTCTTT
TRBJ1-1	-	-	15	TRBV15	CATSRVAVLATEAFF	TGTGCCACCAGCAGAGTGGCAGTTCTGGCCACTGAAGCTTTCTTT
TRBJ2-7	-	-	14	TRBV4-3	CASSQVNRANEQYF	TGCGCCAGCAGCCAAGTCAACAGGGCCAACGAGCAGTACTTC